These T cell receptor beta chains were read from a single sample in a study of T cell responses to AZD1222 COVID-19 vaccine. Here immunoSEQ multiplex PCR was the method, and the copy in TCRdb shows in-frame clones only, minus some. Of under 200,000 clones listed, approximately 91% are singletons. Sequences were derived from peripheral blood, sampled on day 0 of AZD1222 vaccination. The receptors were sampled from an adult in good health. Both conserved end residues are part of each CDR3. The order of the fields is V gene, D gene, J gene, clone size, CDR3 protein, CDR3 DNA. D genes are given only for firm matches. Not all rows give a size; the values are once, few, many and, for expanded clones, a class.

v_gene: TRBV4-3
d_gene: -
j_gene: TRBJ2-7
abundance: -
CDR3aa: CASSPSTGPYEQYF
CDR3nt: TGCGCCAGCAGCCCCAGCACAGGTCCCTACGAGCAGTACTTC

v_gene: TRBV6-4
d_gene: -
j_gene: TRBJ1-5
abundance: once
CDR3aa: CASSKEANQPQHF
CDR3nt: TGTGCCAGCAGTAAGGAGGCGAATCAGCCCCAGCATTTT

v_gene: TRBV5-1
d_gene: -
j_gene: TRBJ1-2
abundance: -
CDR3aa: CASSLAGREAYGYTF
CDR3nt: TGCGCCAGCAGCTTGGCGGGCAGGGAAGCTTACGGCTACACCTTC

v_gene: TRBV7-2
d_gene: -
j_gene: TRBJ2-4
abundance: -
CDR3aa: CASSRGTVSIQYF
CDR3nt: TGTGCCAGCAGCCGGGGGACAGTCAGCATTCAGTACTTC

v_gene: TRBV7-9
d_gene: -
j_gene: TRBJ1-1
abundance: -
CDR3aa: CASSSPGVVIEAFF
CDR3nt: TGTGCCAGCAGCTCCCCCGGAGTGGTGATAGAAGCTTTCTTT

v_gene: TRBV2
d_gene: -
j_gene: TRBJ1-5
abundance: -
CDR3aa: CASSDTGFLSGEHF
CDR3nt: TGTGCCAGCAGTGATACAGGGTTTCTATCGGGGGAGCATTTT

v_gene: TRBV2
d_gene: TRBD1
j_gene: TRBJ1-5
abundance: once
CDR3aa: CASSEARRTGGGFDQPQHF
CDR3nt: TGTGCCAGCAGTGAAGCGCGGCGGACAGGGGGCGGGTTCGATCAGCCCCAGCATTTT

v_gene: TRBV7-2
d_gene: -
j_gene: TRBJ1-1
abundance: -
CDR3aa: CASSFVEVAFF
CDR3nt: TGTGCCAGCAGCTTTGTCGAGGTTGCTTTCTTT

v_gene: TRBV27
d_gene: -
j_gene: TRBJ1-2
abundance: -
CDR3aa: CASSLRRDGLGYTF
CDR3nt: TGTGCCAGCAGTTTACGCAGGGACGGATTGGGCTACACCTTC

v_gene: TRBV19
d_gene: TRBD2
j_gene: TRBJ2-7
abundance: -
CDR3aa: CASSIGVLAGDEQYF
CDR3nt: TGTGCCAGTAGTATAGGGGTATTAGCGGGAGACGAGCAGTACTTC

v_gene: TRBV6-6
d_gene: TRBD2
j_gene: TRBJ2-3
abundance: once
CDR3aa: CASSPLTSGGHRTDTQYF
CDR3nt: TGTGCCAGCAGTCCCCTGACTAGCGGGGGGCACCGCACAGATACGCAGTATTTT

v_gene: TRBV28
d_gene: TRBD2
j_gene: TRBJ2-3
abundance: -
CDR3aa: CASSLGLAGTDTQYF
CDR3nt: TGTGCCAGCAGTTTGGGGCTAGCGGGCACAGATACGCAGTATTTT

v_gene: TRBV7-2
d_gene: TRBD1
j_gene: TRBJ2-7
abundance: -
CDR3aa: CASSLIGGPPSYEQYF
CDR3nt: TGTGCCAGCAGCTTAATAGGGGGCCCACCCTCCTACGAGCAGTACTTC

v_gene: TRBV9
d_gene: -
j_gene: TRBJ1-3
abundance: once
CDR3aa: CASSVVPGAGNTIYF
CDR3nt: TGTGCCAGCAGCGTAGTTCCGGGAGCTGGAAACACCATATATTTT

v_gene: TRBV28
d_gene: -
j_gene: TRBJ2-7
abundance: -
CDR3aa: CASRVGGTHLGEQYF
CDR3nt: TGTGCCAGCAGGGTGGGTGGGACTCACCTGGGGGAGCAGTACTTC

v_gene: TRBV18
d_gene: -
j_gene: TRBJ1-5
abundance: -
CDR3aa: CASSPPGLSSGQPQHF
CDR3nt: TGTGCCAGCTCACCACCGGGGCTTTCCTCCGGTCAGCCCCAGCATTTT

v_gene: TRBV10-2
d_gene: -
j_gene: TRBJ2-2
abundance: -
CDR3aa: CASSASLRVYRDEFTGELFF
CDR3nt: TGCGCCAGCAGTGCGAGCCTGAGGGTTTACAGGGACGAATTCACCGGGGAGCTGTTTTTT

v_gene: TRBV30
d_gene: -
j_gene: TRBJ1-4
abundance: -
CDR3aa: CAWRPDFVNEKLFF
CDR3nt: TGTGCCTGGAGGCCGGACTTCGTCAATGAAAAACTGTTTTTT

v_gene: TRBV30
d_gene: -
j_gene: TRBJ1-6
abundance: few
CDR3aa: CAWNGGTGSPLHF
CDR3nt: TGTGCCTGGAATGGGGGGACTGGTTCACCCCTCCACTTT

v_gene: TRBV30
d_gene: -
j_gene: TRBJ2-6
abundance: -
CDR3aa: CAGPSGANVLTF
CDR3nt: TGTGCCGGCCCTTCGGGGGCCAACGTCCTGACTTTC

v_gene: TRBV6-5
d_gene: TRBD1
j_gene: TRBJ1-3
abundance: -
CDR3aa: CASGEQGINTIYF
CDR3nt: TGTGCCAGCGGGGAACAGGGGATAAACACCATATATTTT

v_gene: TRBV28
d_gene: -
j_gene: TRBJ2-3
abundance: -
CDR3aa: CASSPRQPSTDTQYF
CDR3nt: TGTGCCAGCAGCCCGAGACAGCCGAGCACAGATACGCAGTATTTT

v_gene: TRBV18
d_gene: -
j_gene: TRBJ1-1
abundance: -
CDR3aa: CASSLGPRNTEAFF
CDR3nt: TGTGCCAGCTCACTCGGACCGCGGAACACTGAAGCTTTCTTT

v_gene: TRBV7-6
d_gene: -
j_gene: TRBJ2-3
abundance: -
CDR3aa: CASSLLSDTQYF
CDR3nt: TGTGCCAGCAGCTTACTTTCTGATACGCAGTATTTT